This T cell receptor beta chain was sequenced for a study of human T cells and chemical hapten exposure. Germline V gene lookup returns CDR1 DFQATT and CDR2 SNEGSKA (reference sequence). This CDR3 contains 12 residues. In this sample, this clonotype turned up a few times. Its antigen is currently unknown. MiXCR, applied by TCRdb to the RACE reads, yields one record per CDR3 protein. The sample holds about 85,000 distinct CDR3 sequences, around 10% seen once. Time point here: patch test 2, 6 weeks after DPC sensitization. Treatment indicated: therapeutic diphenylcyclopropenone sensitization with weekly scalp DPC. Study-level results: Expanded TCR sets contained significantly more large CDR3 similarity clusters than controls.

The clonotype was recovered from a man aged 18 to 29 with alopecia areata. Some clones in this sample may be carry-over from other donors' samples. The V gene is TRBV20-1, the J gene TRBJ2-4; 10 nucleotides agree with TRBD2. The specimen comprised whole blood, sampled in connection with sensitization to the hapten diphenylcyclopropenone (DPC). The chain's CDR3 is CSTSGVKNIQYF. CDR3 bases: TGCAGCACTAGCGGGGTAAAAAACATTCAGTACTTC.